This T cell receptor (beta chain) was sequenced during a study of blood T cell repertoires in COVID-19. Study background: Collection of acute and convalescent COVID-19 samples took place in the United States, Italy and Spain.

The table came from immunoSEQ multiplex PCR; TCRdb's copy has only in-frame clones and leaves some out. The sample lists nearly 70,000 clones, around 88% occurring once. Germline lookup yields CDR1 SGHAT and CDR2 FQNNGV. The CDR3 loop spans 14 amino acids. V lost 7 bases, J lost 4 bases, and 16 bases lay in between. This clone was observed a handful of times. The sequencing input was peripheral blood. The source is a woman between 65 and 79 years old with acute or convalescent COVID-19. V gene TRBV11-2 combines with J gene TRBJ1-1, with D maybe TRBD1 (5 bases). CDR3 residues: CASTQRGGVTEAFF. The CDR3 nucleotides are TGTGCCAGCACCCAACGGGGCGGGGTCACTGAAGCTTTCTTT.